Included here is one T cell receptor (beta chain) sequence, with context. Its target antigen remains unknown. Base-call qualities are not available, and no considerably larger clone is one nucleotide away. This entry belongs to a study of T cells after somatic rescue of genetic block (TCRdb year 2020). For context, the study as a whole: The study assessed how robust, over the long term, a T-cell system was when the system had developed through somatic rescue of a genetic block in T-cell development.

The library was produced with the immunoSEQ multiplex PCR assay. This immuneACCESS table, as held by TCRdb, lists in-frame sequences with V and J called but not all clones. Of the missing ones, under half trace to an unresolved V gene in checked studies; the others have no known cause. The table for this sample lists roughly 70,000 clones; 92% of them were counted only once. The ten most abundant clones make up under 4% of the sample. Input material: peripheral blood mononuclear cells (PBMCs). The receptor comes from a man between 40 and 49 years old.

The CDR3 reads CASSTPGAGSEQYF. The DNA is TGTGCCAGCAGCACCCCGGGAGCAGGAAGCGAGCAGTACTTC. This sequence uses TRBV7-2 and TRBJ2-7; a tentative D call is TRBD2 (6 bases match). The CDR3, from cysteine to phenylalanine, totals 14 residues. Just CDR3 DNA is preserved here, 42 bases in frame from base 1. The germline V gene gives CDR1 as SGHTA and CDR2 as FQGNSA. The V and J ends are trimmed by 5 bases and 6 bases, leaving 17 bases between them.